This T cell receptor beta chain was observed in a study of neurological immune-mediated disorders. This CDR3 is 13 amino acids long. CDR1 and CDR2 (germline): MNHEY, SMNVEV (reference sequence). Between the trimmed V and J ends, which lost 2 bases and 4 bases, there was a span of 8 bases. The team produced cDNA through 5'RACE using 10-nucleotide random UMIs. A single run covered 15-18 subjects with over 190 million TCR-beta sequences. In TCRdb, the 5' RACE reads were re-called with MiXCR into one record per CDR3 protein. Of roughly 60,000 distinct CDR3 sequences in the sample, 10% to 12% are singletons; the top ten hold approximately 1.8%. This clonotype was observed at least ten times.

The sequenced sample was PBMCs. The chain recombines TRBV27 with TRBJ2-5; no firm D call. This receptor was taken from a man aged 55 to 70 in good health. The CDR3 loop reads CASSLRVGETQYF. DNA for the CDR3: TGTGCCAGCAGTTTAAGGGTCGGAGAGACCCAGTACTTC.